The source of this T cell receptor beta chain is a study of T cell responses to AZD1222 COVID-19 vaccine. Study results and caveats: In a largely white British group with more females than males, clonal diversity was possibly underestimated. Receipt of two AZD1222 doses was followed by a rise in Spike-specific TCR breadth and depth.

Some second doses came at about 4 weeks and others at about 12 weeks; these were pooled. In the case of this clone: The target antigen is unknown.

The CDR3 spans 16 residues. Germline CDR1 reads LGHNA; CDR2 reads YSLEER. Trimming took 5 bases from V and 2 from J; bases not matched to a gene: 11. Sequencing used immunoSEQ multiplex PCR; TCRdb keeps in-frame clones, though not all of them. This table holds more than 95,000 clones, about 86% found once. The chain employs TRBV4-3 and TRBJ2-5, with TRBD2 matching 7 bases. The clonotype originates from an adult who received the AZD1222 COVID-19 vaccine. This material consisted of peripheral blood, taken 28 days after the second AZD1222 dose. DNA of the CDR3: TGCGCCAGCAGCTCCGGGCCAGCGGGGCTACAAGAGACCCAGTACTTC. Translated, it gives CASSSGPAGLQETQYF.